This T cell receptor (beta chain) was obtained from a study of CD8+CD57+ T cells in acquired aplastic anemia. Study summary: Isolated CD4+ and CD8+ cells, once sorted, yielded DNA averaging around 2.9 ug. Notes on the study in general: Patients and controls shared over 25 CD8+ CDR3 sequences. Controls and patients did not differ significantly in CD8+ Simpson's diversity.

This CDR3 has 15 residues. V trimming: 0 bases; J trimming: 6 bases; junction bases outside the gene matches: 6. The germline CDR1 and CDR2 sequences are MNHNS and SASEGT. TCR beta VDJ and CDR3 were profiled, and genomic DNA was the template. TCRdb processed the reads anew with MiXCR; each CDR3 protein has one entry. The sample contains roughly 180,000 distinct CDR3 sequences, around three fifths of which appear only once. Concerning this clonotype: Antigen unknown.

What was sequenced was sorted CD4+, CD8+, or CD8+CD57+ T cells (not recorded which) from PBMCs. The chain combines TRBV6-1 with TRBJ1-2, with 8 bases that match TRBD1. This sequence was found in a human donor with severe aplastic anemia or a healthy control (not recorded which). CDR3: CASSEAQGAGNGYTF. CDR3 nucleotide sequence: TGTGCCAGCAGTGAAGCCCAGGGGGCTGGCAATGGCTACACCTTC.